The TCR beta chain described here comes from a study of T-cell reconstitution after alpha-beta-depleted transplantation in children. Molecular barcoding with unique molecular identifiers was used for the TCRbeta library. TCRdb re-analysed the PCR reads in MiXCR, keeping a single row per CDR3 protein. This table has 400,000 to 450,000 distinct CDR3 sequences, approximately 42% appearing once. V trimming: 3 bases; J trimming: 2 bases; junction bases outside the gene matches: 6. CDR1 GTSNPN and CDR2 SVGIG come from the germline V gene (reference sequence). The CDR3 runs 15 residues. Source: PBMCs, taken before TCRalphabeta/CD19-depleted stem cell transplant. The chain links TRBV30 to TRBJ2-5; 10 bases are a match to TRBD2. The receptor was isolated from a girl aged 2 to 9 with aplastic anemia, due to receive a stem cell transplant. The CDR3 loop is CAWSWTSGGQETQYF. The CDR3 DNA is TGTGCCTGGAGCTGGACTAGCGGAGGGCAAGAGACCCAGTACTTC.